Presented here are 17 T cell receptor beta chains from one specimen sequenced in a study of blood T cell repertoires in COVID-19. Sequenced by immunoSEQ multiplex PCR; TCRdb stores in-frame clones only, minus some. Of 100,000 to 150,000 clones detected, around 81% appear once; the ten largest clones hold 9.7%. The material sequenced was peripheral blood. Every receptor here comes from a man aged 35 to 55 with active or convalescent COVID-19.

Concerning this clone: At one end the junction does not follow the germline gene, possibly because of a read error. The chain is built from TRBV7-7 and TRBJ2-1; TRBD2 aligns across 15 bases. Germline CDR1 SSHAT, CDR2 FNYEAQ (reference sequence). This CDR3 spans 15 amino acids. CDR3 nucleotide sequence: TGTGCTAGCAGCGCGGGACTAGCGGGGGGTCGCAGGCAGTTCTTC. This gives the protein CASSAGLAGGRRQFF.

This chain connects TRBV5-1 to TRBJ2-1; D is unclear. The V end was cut by 0 bases, the J end by 5 bases, with 6 bases between. The CDR3 consists of 13 residues. The germline V gene encodes CDR1 SGHRS and CDR2 YFSETQ. The CDR3 loop is CASSLGYNNEQFF. In nucleotides, the CDR3 is TGCGCCAGCAGCTTGGGGTACAACAATGAGCAGTTCTTC.

The chain combines TRBV27 with TRBJ1-1; 11 positions agree with TRBD1. The CDR3 has 19 residues. Germline assignment: CDR1 MNHEY and CDR2 SMNVEV (reference sequence). The V and J ends lost 2 bases and 1 base, in that order; junction bases with no gene match: 12. This CDR3 is CASSLRPPGQGVGNTEAFF. The CDR3 DNA reads as TGTGCCAGCAGTTTAAGGCCCCCGGGACAGGGGGTGGGGAACACTGAAGCTTTCTTT.

The J gene is TRBJ2-1, the V gene TRBV9; 13 nucleotides agree with TRBD2. Trimming took 4 bases from V and 6 from J; bases not matched to a gene: 4. CDR1 is SGDLS and CDR2 is YYNGEE in the germline V gene. The CDR3 spans 15 residues. CDR3 loop: CASSFRLAGGNEQFF. CDR3 DNA: TGTGCCAGCAGCTTCAGACTAGCGGGGGGCAATGAGCAGTTCTTC.

The genes are TRBV6-5 and TRBJ2-3; 8 bases match TRBD2. CDR3 size: 15 residues. Unmatched junction bases numbered 5, after V lost 0 bases and J lost 6 bases. Germline CDR1 and CDR2: MNHEY and SVGAGI. The CDR3 is CASSYSGLAPDTQYF. In DNA form, the CDR3 reads TGTGCCAGCAGTTACTCTGGACTAGCACCCGATACGCAGTATTTT.

This clone showed up just once. The V and J genes are TRBV19 and TRBJ1-1; tentative D call: TRBD1 (5 bases). The CDR3 contains 18 residues. V lost 3 bases and J 1 base, leaving 21 bases between the germline ends. Germline values: CDR1 LNHDA, CDR2 SQIVND (reference sequence). CDR3 coding DNA: TGTGCCAGTAGTATTCCATTCGGGCAGGGTTTAGGGAACACTGAAGCTTTCTTT. It specifies CASSIPFGQGLGNTEAFF.

This clone was counted a few times. The chain links TRBV19 to TRBJ2-6; D not certain. Trimming took off 7 bases at V and 4 bases at J, with 8 bases between the two ends. CDR1 is LNHDA and CDR2 is SQIVND in the germline V gene (reference sequence). The length of the CDR3 is 13 residues. The CDR3 DNA sequence: TGTGCCAGTACGGCGAGGGGGGCCAACGTCCTGACTTTC. Protein sequence: CASTARGANVLTF.

This chain joins TRBV18 and TRBJ2-7; tentative D call: TRBD1 (5 bases). The germline CDR1 and CDR2 sequences are KGHSH and LQKENI. V gave up 3 bases and J gave up 0 bases, with 9 bases separating them. CDR3 length: 14 residues. CDR3 protein: CASSPDRGSYEQYF. The CDR3 DNA sequence: TGTGCCAGCTCACCCGATAGGGGCTCCTACGAGCAGTACTTC.

The chain uses TRBV3-1 (or the pseudogene TRBV3-2) and TRBJ1-4, with D unclear. Trimming cost V 1 base and J 0 bases, with 9 bases left between them. CDR1 and CDR2 (germline): LGHDT, YNNKEL (reference sequence). The CDR3 consists of 16 residues. The CDR3 spells CASSQAPTTTNEKLFF. CDR3 DNA sequence: TGTGCCAGCAGCCAAGCCCCGACAACAACTAATGAAAAACTGTTTTTT.

This rearrangement joins TRBV11-2 to TRBJ1-5, with 8 bases identical to TRBD1. The CDR3 length is 13 residues. CDR1 and CDR2 from the germline V gene are SGHAT and FQNNGV. The V gene end was trimmed by 3 bases and the J gene end by 6 bases; junction bases not matched to a gene: 1. This CDR3 reads CASSFDRGQPQHF. Written as DNA, the CDR3 is TGTGCCAGCAGCTTTGACAGGGGTCAGCCCCAGCATTTT.

This rearrangement joins TRBV12-3 or TRBV12-4 to TRBJ2-2, with 7 bases identical to TRBD2. V lost 6 bases, J lost 6 bases, and 4 bases stayed unmatched. The length of the CDR3 is 13 residues. This CDR3 is CASRLTSPGELFF. CDR3 nucleotide sequence: TGTGCCAGCAGACTGACTAGCCCCGGGGAGCTGTTTTTT.

This chain connects TRBV5-1 to TRBJ1-3; D call uncertain. This CDR3 is built from 14 residues. Germline CDR1 is SGHRS and CDR2 is YFSETQ. V gave up 0 bases and J gave up 1 base, with 5 bases separating them. The CDR3 coding sequence is TGCGCCAGCAGCTTGGTGGCTTCTGGAAACACCATATATTTT. This sequence encodes CASSLVASGNTIYF.

The V gene is TRBV6-5, the J gene TRBJ2-5; D remains unclear. Trimming shortened V by 1 base and J by 3 bases, and 6 bases separated the two germline ends. Germline V gene sequence: CDR1 MNHEY, CDR2 SVGAGI. CDR3 length equals 13 residues. CDR3 protein: CASSYWAEETQYF. The CDR3 nucleotides read TGTGCCAGCAGTTACTGGGCAGAAGAGACCCAGTACTTC.

V and J are TRBV19 and TRBJ2-5, with 7 bases matching TRBD2. V was clipped by 8 bases and J by 4 bases; unmatched bases: 13. The CDR3 loop spans 15 amino acids. CDR1 is LNHDA and CDR2 is SQIVND in the germline V gene (reference sequence). Written as DNA, the CDR3 is TGTGCCAGTGCCCCCGGGGTGGGGAGGGCAGAGACCCAGTACTTC. Amino acids: CASAPGVGRAETQYF.

The V gene is TRBV4-3, the J gene TRBJ2-3; D gene uncertain. Germline values: CDR1 LGHNA, CDR2 YSLEER. The CDR3 runs to 12 residues. The CDR3 loop is CPHGSRTDTQYF. Written as DNA, the CDR3 is TGCCCTCATGGTTCGCGTACAGATACGCAGTATTTT.

The chain employs TRBV14 and TRBJ2-3; the D is unclear. The length of the CDR3 is 13 residues. The germline V gene encodes CDR1 SGHDN and CDR2 FVKESK. V lost 2 bases and J lost 1, with 4 bases in between. The CDR3 DNA reads as TGTGCCAGCAGCCAACGGGGCACAGATACGCAGTATTTT. Its translation: CASSQRGTDTQYF.

This clone was picked up a small number of times. V gene TRBV5-4 combines with J gene TRBJ2-4; TRBD2 agrees at 12 bases. V lost 0 bases, J lost 1 base, and 5 bases stayed unmatched. Germline-derived CDR1 and CDR2 are SGHNT and YYREEE (reference sequence). The CDR3 loop spans 18 amino acids. The CDR3 region is CASSLAPTSGGAKNIQYF. Here the CDR3 DNA reads TGTGCCAGCAGCTTGGCCCCTACTAGCGGGGGGGCCAAAAACATTCAGTACTTC.